The 11 T cell receptor beta chains listed next were all sequenced from one sample in a study of T cells after posttransplantation cyclophosphamide. Libraries were prepared by immunoSEQ multiplex PCR; TCRdb keeps only in-frame clonotypes and omits some of them. The data show under 50,000 clones, 90% seen once. Treatment was busulfan-fludarabine conditioning, a marrow graft, and cyclophosphamide on days +3 and +4. Sequenced here: PBMCs, sampled roughly 60 days after allogeneic stem cell transplant with posttransplant cyclophosphamide. The source is a male patient between 55 and 70 years old who received an allogeneic stem cell transplant from a related donor and was CMV-positive. Part of the T cells may come from the graft donor.

This clone has a single count. This sequence joins TRBV2 and TRBJ1-6; the match to TRBD1 covers 8 bases. This CDR3 region has 14 residues. With V trimmed by 6 bases and J by 5 bases, 3 bases remained unmatched. The germline V gene has CDR1 SNHLY and CDR2 FYNNEI. The CDR3: CASRMGQDNSPLHF. CDR3 bases: TGTGCCAGCAGAATGGGACAGGATAATTCACCCCTCCACTTT.

This chain links TRBV9 with TRBJ2-3; TRBD2 aligns across 7 bases. The CDR3 loop spans 15 amino acids. CDR1 and CDR2 (germline): SGDLS, YYNGEE. Trimming removed 2 bases from V and 3 bases from J; junction bases left unmatched: 6. The CDR3 loop reads CASSVGLPRTDTQYF. DNA of the CDR3: TGTGCCAGCAGCGTGGGACTACCCCGTACAGATACGCAGTATTTT.

J is TRBJ1-2 and V is TRBV5-4; no firm D call. V lost 4 bases to trimming and J lost 6 bases, with 10 bases between them. CDR1 is SGHNT and CDR2 is YYREEE in the germline V gene (reference sequence). This CDR3 spans 12 amino acids. CDR3 coding DNA: TGTGCCAGCAGCAGTATCCAGGATGGCTACACCTTC. This encodes CASSSIQDGYTF. Filled out from reference TRBV5-4 and TRBJ1-2, the complete variable domain reads ETGVTQSPTHLIKTRGQQVTLRCSSQSGHNTVSWYQQALGQGPQFIFQYYREEENGRGNFPPRFSGLQFPNYSSELNVNALELDDSALYLCASSSIQDGYTFGSGTRLTVV.

This clone was seen only once. This chain joins TRBV10-3 and TRBJ1-1; the D is unclear. CDR1 ENHRY and CDR2 SYGVKD come from the germline V gene. The CDR3 spans 14 residues. The V end lost 10 bases, the J end lost 0 bases, and 15 bases lay between the germline ends. The CDR3 sequence: CATLGGEMNTEAFF. The CDR3, as DNA: TGTGCCACCTTGGGAGGAGAGATGAACACTGAAGCTTTCTTT.

This clone showed up just once. The chain links TRBV2 to TRBJ1-6, with a tentative D call TRBD1 (5 bases). The CDR3 is made up of 14 amino acids. Germline loops: CDR1 SNHLY, CDR2 FYNNEI. V was pared by 5 bases and J by 10 bases, with 15 bases between. The chain's CDR3 is CASSQGGGESPLHF. The CDR3 DNA reads TGTGCCAGCAGTCAGGGCGGCGGGGAGTCACCCCTCCACTTT. The entire variable domain, with the rest obtained from reference TRBV2 and TRBJ1-6, is as follows: EPEVTQTPSHQVTQMGQEVILRCVPISNHLYFYWYRQILGQKVEFLVSFYNNEISEKSEIFDDQFSVERPDGSNFTLKIRSTKLEDSAMYFCASSQGGGESPLHFGNGTRLTVT.

This clone occurred a few times. The V and J genes are TRBV27 and TRBJ2-5; tentative D call: TRBD1 (6 bases). The CDR3 totals 12 residues. Germline V gene sequence: CDR1 MNHEY, CDR2 SMNVEV (reference sequence). V lost 6 bases to trimming and J lost 2 bases, with 7 bases between them. The CDR3 spells CASRTGQETQYF. In DNA, the CDR3 is TGTGCCAGCAGAACAGGGCAAGAGACCCAGTACTTC.

V is TRBV25-1 and J is TRBJ1-1, with 8 bases fitting TRBD1. The CDR3 has 16 residues. Germline lookup yields CDR1 MGHDK and CDR2 SYGVNS. V gave up 1 base and J gave up 1 base; unmatched junction bases: 5. CDR3 in DNA: TGTGCCAGCAGTGAATTAGGGACAGGCCCGAACACTGAAGCTTTCTTT. Residues: CASSELGTGPNTEAFF.

With regard to this clone: One end of the junction does not line up with germline, which may come from a read error. For the CDR3, the DNA is TGTGCCTGGAGTCGAAGGAATAGCGATCAGCCCCAGCATTTT. Its protein is CAWSRRNSDQPQHF. This chain connects TRBV30 to TRBJ1-5; D is ambiguous. The CDR3 loop spans 14 amino acids. Germline CDR1 is GTSNPN and CDR2 is SVGIG (reference sequence).

The rearrangement joins TRBV29-1 to TRBJ2-3, with D possibly being TRBD1 (5 bases). The V end lost 6 bases, the J end lost 8 bases, and 18 bases lay between the germline ends. Germline V gives CDR1 SQVTM, CDR2 ANQGSEA. This CDR3 region has 13 residues. The CDR3 here is CSVDSDPTSTQYF. In nucleotides, the CDR3 is TGCAGCGTCGACAGTGATCCGACCTCTACGCAGTATTTT.

The gene calls are TRBV5-5 and TRBJ1-4; TRBD1 matches at 7 bases. CDR1 and CDR2 from the germline V gene are SGHKS and YYEKEE (reference sequence). J gave up 9 bases and V 2 bases, and 10 bases lay outside the gene matches. The CDR3 totals 15 residues. The CDR3 sequence is CASSLSGKGAQKLFF. The CDR3 DNA sequence: TGTGCCAGCAGCTTATCGGGCAAGGGGGCGCAAAAACTGTTTTTT.

The chain links TRBV19 to TRBJ2-1, with 10 bases identical to TRBD2. The CDR3 runs to 13 residues. Germline lookup yields CDR1 LNHDA and CDR2 SQIVND (reference sequence). V lost 7 bases to trimming and J lost 7 bases; unmatched junction nucleotides: 4. The CDR3 protein is CASKLAGANEQFF. CDR3 DNA: TGTGCCAGTAAGCTAGCGGGGGCAAATGAGCAGTTCTTC. The variable domain in full, completed from reference TRBV19 and TRBJ2-1, reads DGGITQSPKYLFRKEGQNVTLSCEQNLNHDAMYWYRQDPGQGLRLIYYSQIVNDFQKGDIAEGYSVSREKKESFPLTVTSAQKNPTAFYLCASKLAGANEQFFGPGTRLTVL.